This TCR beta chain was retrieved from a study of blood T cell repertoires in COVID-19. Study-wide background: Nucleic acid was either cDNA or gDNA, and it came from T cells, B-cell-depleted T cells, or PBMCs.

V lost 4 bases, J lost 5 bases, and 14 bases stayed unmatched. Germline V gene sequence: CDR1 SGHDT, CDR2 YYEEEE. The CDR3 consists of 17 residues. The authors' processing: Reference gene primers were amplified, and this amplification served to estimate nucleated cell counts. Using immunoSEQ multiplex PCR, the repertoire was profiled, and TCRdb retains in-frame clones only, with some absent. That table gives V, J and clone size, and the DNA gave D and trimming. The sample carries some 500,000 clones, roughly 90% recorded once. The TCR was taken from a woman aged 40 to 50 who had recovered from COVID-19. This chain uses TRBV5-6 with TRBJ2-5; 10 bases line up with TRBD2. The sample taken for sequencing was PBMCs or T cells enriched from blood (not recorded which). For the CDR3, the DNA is TGTGCCAGCAGCCCCCCTTTGAGCGGGAGGGGTATGGAGACCCAGTACTTC. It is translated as CASSPPLSGRGMETQYF.